The text below deals with one T cell receptor (beta chain). Its antigen is not yet known. No qualities accompany the bases; no much larger clone lies one base away. At study entry, a tuberculin skin test and the QuantiFERON-TB GOLD In-Tube IGRA were used to screen adolescents for latent tuberculosis infection. Immunosequencing was performed on unsorted cryopreserved PBMC and covered some 100,000 T cells per clinical donor on average. Eleven high schools in the Worcester region of the Western Cape, South Africa, served as enrollment sites for adolescents aged 12 to 18 years. Ten M. tuberculosis-infected adolescents and approximately ten uninfected adolescents were selected, with the two groups matched for age and sex. PBMC from adolescents were isolated by density centrifugation from freshly drawn heparinized blood and were then cryopreserved. The data are from a study of T cells in tuberculosis (dated by TCRdb to 2017 to 2018). Turning to the overall study: In the study, CD1B tetramers and high-throughput TCR immunosequencing were combined to characterize T cells specific for the mycobacterial lipid antigen glucose monomycolate (GMM). IGRA-negative adolescents, IGRA-positive adolescents with latent tuberculosis and adults with active tuberculosis, roughly ten per group, were compared in a South African clinical cohort.

Study-level results and caveats: Active tuberculosis TCR-alpha repertoires showed smaller mean NN-distances to GMM-specific TCRs than IGRA-negative controls, suggesting clonal expansion of these TCRs. With the diverse GMM-specific repertoire as input, a classifier achieved roughly 89% accuracy (AUROC about 0.93), whereas GEM motif frequencies as input gave approximately 70% accuracy. Clinical samples were selected based on the availability of cryopreserved specimens, with adults included as active tuberculosis cases and adolescents included as controls. The smaller NN-distances in active tuberculosis patients were driven in part by shorter CDR3-alpha lengths, while the difference seen for TCR-beta was not statistically significant.

The V and J ends are trimmed by 5 bases and 0 bases, leaving 10 bases between them. Reading the germline V gene gives CDR1 SGHTA and CDR2 FQGNSA. From the cysteine up to the phenylalanine, the CDR3 has a length of 15 residues. Only the CDR3 part of the read is kept: 45 bases, read in frame from the first base. The immunoSEQ multiplex PCR assay was used to generate TCR libraries, with TCR-beta and/or TCR-alpha/delta assays applied to each sample. The amplified TCR libraries were sequenced using the Illumina high-throughput platform. Processing in the source paper ran as follows. Clustering and dimensionality reduction relied on pairwise TCRdist distances among GMM-specific receptors from T cells that were either sorted ex vivo or expanded in vitro. The score assigned to each clinical repertoire was mean NN-distance, meaning the average TCRdist to the nearest 10% of tetramer-positive reference sequences. GEM TCR motif frequency was computed as the fraction of unique TCRs matching known GEM sequences by V/J usage and CDR3 length. Active tuberculosis was classified by linear discriminant analysis with leave-one-out cross-validation, implemented in scikit-learn. The table comes from immuneACCESS by way of TCRdb, which keeps in-frame sequences with V and J called. Part of the clones is missing from these tables; in studies checked, under half for an unresolved V gene and the rest for unknown reasons. The V and J calls and clone size are taken from that table; D and trimming were inferred from the DNA. Across this sample there are roughly 41,000 clones, with around 93% seen only once. The ten biggest clones cover 9.5% to 13% of the sample.

Input material: PBMCs. In this chain, TRBV7-2 is recombined with TRBJ1-4, with no confidently assigned D gene. This receptor was identified in a donor between 10 and 35 years old with latent tuberculosis or without tuberculosis infection. Some clones in this sample may be carry-over from other donors' samples. The base sequence is TGTGCCAGCAGCCTGCACGGTGCAACTAATGAAAAACTGTTTTTT. It specifies CASSLHGATNEKLFF.